Each of the 12 T cell receptor beta chains below was sequenced from the same sample in a study of OX40 agonist ivuxolimab in advanced cancers. The repertoire was sequenced with immunoSEQ multiplex PCR; TCRdb's copy has only in-frame clones and lacks some. The data contain some 64,000 clones, around 90% of them singletons. The material sequenced was CD4+ or CD8+ T cells sorted from blood, taken in a trial of the OX40 agonist ivuxolimab. Every receptor here comes from an adult with an advanced solid tumor such as melanoma, head and neck, liver or kidney cancer.

The chain links TRBV2 to TRBJ2-7; unclear D gene. The CDR3 runs 14 residues. Germline loops: CDR1 SNHLY, CDR2 FYNNEI. Trimming stripped 4 bases from V and 0 bases from J, with 10 bases between. The CDR3 sequence: CASSGSGPSYEQYF. CDR3 nucleotide sequence: TGTGCCAGCAGTGGGTCGGGCCCCTCCTACGAGCAGTACTTC.

The chain carries TRBV23-1 and TRBJ2-7; 9 nucleotides line up with TRBD1. TRBV23-1 counts as an open reading frame of uncertain function. CDR3 length equals 16 residues. With V trimmed by 3 bases and J by 7 bases, 13 bases remained unmatched. The CDR3 sequence is CASSHPRDRDTVEQYF. The CDR3 region has the DNA TGCGCCAGCAGTCACCCCCGGGACAGGGACACAGTGGAGCAGTACTTC.

This chain connects TRBV7-2 to TRBJ2-7; 11 positions match TRBD2. The CDR3 is made up of 15 amino acids. J gave up 4 bases and V 2 bases, and 4 bases lay outside the gene matches. Germline CDR1 is SGHTA and CDR2 is FQGNSA. The CDR3 reads CASSLYSGRGYEQYF. CDR3 bases: TGTGCCAGCAGCTTATATAGCGGGAGGGGGTACGAGCAGTACTTC.

The CDR3 coding sequence is TGTGCCAGCAGCTTTTCAGGGTTAGATTCCTACGAGCAGTACTTC. As protein: CASSFSGLDSYEQYF. V usage is TRBV11-2 and J usage is TRBJ2-7; perhaps TRBD1 as D (5 bases). The CDR3 sequence is 15 residues long. Trimming pared 3 bases from V and 1 base from J, leaving 13 bases between. The V gene's germline CDR1 is SGHAT and CDR2 FQNNGV.

The chain has TRBV4-1 and TRBJ2-3, with a tentative D call TRBD2 (5 bases). V shed 8 bases and J shed 5 bases, with 8 bases lying between them. Germline V gene data show CDR1 as MGHRA and CDR2 as YSYEKL. This CDR3 comprises 11 residues. The chain's CDR3 is CASRRGDTQYF. CDR3 nucleotide sequence: TGCGCCAGCCGCCGGGGAGATACGCAGTATTTT.

The V call is TRBV28, the J call TRBJ2-7, with D perhaps TRBD2 (6 bases). Germline V gene sequence: CDR1 MDHEN, CDR2 SYDVKM. The V end was cut by 6 bases, the J end by 5 bases, with 17 bases between. This CDR3 is built from 14 residues. CDR3 in amino acids: CASSSRAGGHEQYF. CDR3 nucleotides: TGTGCCAGCAGCTCCCGAGCGGGTGGACACGAGCAGTACTTC.

The chain recombines TRBV5-1 with TRBJ2-7; D not certain. The CDR3 totals 12 residues. CDR1 is SGHRS and CDR2 is YFSETQ in the germline V gene. V shed 1 base and J shed 6 bases, with 8 bases lying between them. CDR3 protein: CASSLSPAEQYF. CDR3 nucleotide sequence: TGCGCCAGCAGCTTGAGCCCCGCCGAGCAGTACTTC.

The chain links TRBV14 to TRBJ2-7, with D perhaps assigned TRBD1 or TRBD2 (5 bases each). The CDR3 totals 13 residues. Looked up from germline, CDR1 is SGHDN and CDR2 is FVKESK. Trimming shortened V by 1 base and J by 4 bases, and 8 bases separated the two germline ends. The CDR3 loop reads CASSQGGDYEQYF. The CDR3 nucleotides read TGTGCCAGCAGCCAAGGAGGGGATTACGAGCAGTACTTC.

The chain recombines TRBV29-1 with TRBJ2-1; D unresolved. Germline V lookup: CDR1 SQVTM, CDR2 ANQGSEA. This CDR3 spans 14 amino acids. Trimming stripped 2 bases from V and 8 bases from J, with 16 bases between. For the CDR3, the DNA is TGCAGCGTTGAATGGGAAATGGGCGGCGATGAGCAGTTCTTC. Its translation: CSVEWEMGGDEQFF.

The rearrangement links TRBV28 to TRBJ2-7; 10 nucleotides line up with TRBD1. With V trimmed by 8 bases and J by 4 bases, 8 bases remained unmatched. Looked up from germline, CDR1 is MDHEN and CDR2 is SYDVKM. The length of the CDR3 is 14 residues. CDR3 DNA sequence: TGTGCCAGCGGGTTCCGGGACAGGGGATACGAGCAGTACTTC. As protein: CASGFRDRGYEQYF.

The chain joins TRBV29-1 to TRBJ2-7; weak D call: TRBD2 (6 bases). This CDR3 comprises 13 residues. The germline CDR1 and CDR2 sequences are SQVTM and ANQGSEA. Trimming took off 4 bases at V and 3 bases at J, with 13 bases between the two ends. The CDR3 DNA sequence: TGCAGCGTTGCGGAGGGCCAGGACTACGAGCAGTACTTC. Its translation: CSVAEGQDYEQYF.

This chain uses TRBV7-9 with TRBJ2-1; 7 positions agree with TRBD2. Germline CDR1 is SEHNR and CDR2 is FQNEAQ (reference sequence). J gave up 3 bases and V 5 bases, and 7 bases lay outside the gene matches. The CDR3 consists of 15 residues. CDR3 bases: TGTGCCAGCAGCGCCCCGGGGACTAACTACAATGAGCAGTTCTTC. Protein: CASSAPGTNYNEQFF.